This TCR beta chain was found in a study of shared clonotypes between healthy human individuals. Study background: The composition of the donors was a couple of women and a few men aged 18 to 49.

In unsorted samples, genomic DNA was obtained using tens of millions of PBMCs. CDR1 is SGHKS and CDR2 is YYEKEE in the germline V gene (reference sequence). V was clipped by 6 bases and J by 5 bases, with 15 bases between them. The CDR3 totals 13 residues. The quantity of DNA used in unsorted PBMC replicate PCRs was roughly 300 ng, corresponding to tens of thousands of T cell genomes. Sequencing was performed with immunoSEQ multiplex PCR; in TCRdb, only in-frame clones are kept and a portion is missing. The sample records about 520,000 clones, around four fifths being singletons. The rearrangement uses TRBV5-5 and TRBJ2-7; no firm D call. The sample taken for sequencing was PBMCs. The receptor's source is a middle-aged woman in good health. Some clones in this sample may be carry-over from other donors' samples. CDR3 nucleotide sequence: TGTGCCAGCACCCCGCGAGATATCCACGAGCAGTACTTC. Residues: CASTPRDIHEQYF.